The following is a TCR beta chain sequence with its context. Its antigen is unknown. The germline V and J ends were trimmed by 5 bases and 3 bases, with 16 bases remaining between them. This CDR3 region has 15 residues. The germline CDR1 and CDR2 sequences are SNHLY and FYNNEI. Measured with immunoSEQ multiplex PCR; TCRdb has only the in-frame clones, and not every one. The table includes 90,000 to 150,000 clones, roughly nine tenths detected once. This entry is derived from a study of OX40 agonist ivuxolimab in advanced cancers. Across the study: A history of anti-PD-1, anti-PD-L1 or anti-CTLA-4 therapy was acceptable, and approximately 39% had some.

Study-level points and caveats: With doses of 0.1 to 3.0 mg/kg, CD4+ and CD8+ blood T cells had undergone clonal expansion by week 6.

Autoimmune disease history or systemic immunosuppression led to patients being barred. Blood sampling took place at baseline, cycle 4 day 1, and cycle 7 day 1. The chain is built from TRBV2 and TRBJ1-1; TRBD1 is a possible D gene (6 bases). Material: CD4+ or CD8+ T cells sorted from blood, obtained in a trial of the OX40 agonist ivuxolimab. The receptor comes from an adult with an advanced solid tumor such as melanoma, head and neck, liver or kidney cancer. CDR3 in DNA: TGTGCCAGCAGTCGTCAGACGGGGGCTTACACTGAAGCTTTCTTT. Protein: CASSRQTGAYTEAFF.